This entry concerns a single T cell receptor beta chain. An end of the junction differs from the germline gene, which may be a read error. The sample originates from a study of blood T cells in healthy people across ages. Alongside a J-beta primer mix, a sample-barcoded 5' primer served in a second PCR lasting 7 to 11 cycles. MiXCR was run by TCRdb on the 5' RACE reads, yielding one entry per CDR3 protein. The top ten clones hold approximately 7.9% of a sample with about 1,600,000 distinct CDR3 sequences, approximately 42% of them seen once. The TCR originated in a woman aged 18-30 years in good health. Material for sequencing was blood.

CDR3: CANSFYLQGYTF. The DNA for the CDR3 is TGTGCCAACAGTTTCTATCTCCAGGGCTACACCTTC. The V and J genes are TRBV12-3 or TRBV12-4 and TRBJ1-2; D unresolved. The CDR3 is 12 residues long.